This T cell receptor (beta chain) was identified during a study of blood T cells in healthy people across ages. This clonotype was seen a handful of times. As yet, its antigen is unknown. Germline loops: CDR1 MNHNS, CDR2 SASEGT. V shed 6 bases and J shed 6 bases, with 12 bases lying between them. CDR3 length: 13 amino acids. Overall study results and limits: In older individuals, TCR beta diversity per million T cells was lower, falling roughly linearly with age.

Isolation per sample recovered at least 7 million PBMCs. Each sample provided at least 6 micrograms of extracted total RNA. The authors ran a second PCR of about 6 to 11 cycles using a sample-barcoded 5' primer and a J-beta primer mix. One entry per CDR3 protein results from TCRdb running MiXCR on the 5' RACE reads. The sample records around 790,000 distinct CDR3 sequences, roughly 44% being singletons. This TCR came from a man aged 55 to 70 in good health. Source material: blood. The rearrangement uses TRBV6-1 and TRBJ2-1; D remains unclear. For the CDR3, the DNA is TGTGCCAGCAGCTTCACTTGGGGCAATGAGCAGTTCTTC. Its protein is CASSFTWGNEQFF.